The clone carrying this T cell receptor beta chain was seen ten or more times. What it recognizes is unknown. The sample belongs to a study of T-cell memory formation after mild COVID-19. The CDR3 extends over 14 amino acids. From germline, CDR1 is MNHEY and CDR2 SVGAGI. Germline trimming cut 6 bases from V and 0 bases from J; bases unmatched to any gene: 3. Barcoded TCR alpha and TCR beta cDNA libraries with UMIs came from 5'RACE using constant-segment primers. TCRdb re-analysed the 5' RACE reads in MiXCR, keeping a single row per CDR3 protein. The repertoire consists of approximately 150,000 distinct CDR3 sequences, with 5.5% to 7% occurring once and the leading ten covering approximately 2%. Study findings and constraints: The appearance of some responding clones in pre-infection memory suggested that cross-reactive memory joined. Most CD4+ clones that shrank were in CM and EM, while CD8+ ones turned up in EMRA. There was no confirmation that second-wave clones peaking on day 37 were SARS-CoV-2 specific.

The receptor's source is an adult woman who had mild COVID-19 (a few samples of this study predate the infection). Cell type and time point are not known. This chain uses TRBV6-5 with TRBJ1-1; TRBD1 matches at 8 bases. Sequenced sample: PBMCs or a T cell subset sorted from them (not recorded which). CDR3 DNA sequence: TGTGCCAGCAGGGTGGGACAGGTGAACACTGAAGCTTTCTTT. The encoded protein is CASRVGQVNTEAFF.